The sequence of this T cell receptor (beta chain) was determined in a study of CD8 T cells in Susac syndrome. An amount of RNA that ranged from roughly 0.45 to 1 ug was reverse transcribed with random hexamers. Multiplex PCR with immunoSEQ amplified the TCR beta CDR3 across 54 Vbeta and 13 Jbeta. TCRdb reanalysed the immunoSEQ multiplex PCR reads using MiXCR and keeps one entry per CDR3 protein. The table includes around 120,000 distinct CDR3 sequences, 93% detected once. CD8+ and CD4+ T cells from blood underwent TCR beta sequencing. The multiple sclerosis controls were treatment-naive patients with relapsing-remitting disease that was stable or active. The CDR3 is 13 residues long. V was shortened by 8 bases and J by 4 bases, with 12 bases between the two germline ends. CDR1 is SNHLY, CDR2 FYNNEI, per germline. With regard to this clonotype: Its specificity is unknown.

Study findings and constraints: The number of individuals included in the study's TCR sequencing and HLA analysis was acknowledged as relatively small.

Source material: CD4+ T cells from PBMCs. The clonotype comes from a human donor with multiple sclerosis. V gene TRBV2 combines with J gene TRBJ1-5; D is unresolved. The CDR3 bases are TGTGCCAGCGGGAGGACCCAGAATCAGCCCCAGCATTTT. It translates to CASGRTQNQPQHF.